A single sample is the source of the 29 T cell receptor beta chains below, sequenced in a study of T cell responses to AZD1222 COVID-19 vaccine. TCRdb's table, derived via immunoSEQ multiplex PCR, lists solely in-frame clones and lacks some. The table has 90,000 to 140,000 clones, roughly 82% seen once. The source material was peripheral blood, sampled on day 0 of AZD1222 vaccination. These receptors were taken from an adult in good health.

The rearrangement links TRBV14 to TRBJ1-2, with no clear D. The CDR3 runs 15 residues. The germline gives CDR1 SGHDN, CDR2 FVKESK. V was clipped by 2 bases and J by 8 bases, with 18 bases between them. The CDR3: CASSQRRSYLGGYTF. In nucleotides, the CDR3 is TGTGCCAGCAGCCAAAGAAGGTCCTACCTAGGGGGCTACACCTTC.

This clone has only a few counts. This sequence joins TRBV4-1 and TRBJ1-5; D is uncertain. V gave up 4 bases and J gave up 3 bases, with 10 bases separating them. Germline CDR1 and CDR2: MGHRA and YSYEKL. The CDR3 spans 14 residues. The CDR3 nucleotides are TGCGCCAGCAGCCTAGATCGTCACAATCAGCCCCAGCATTTT. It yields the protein CASSLDRHNQPQHF.

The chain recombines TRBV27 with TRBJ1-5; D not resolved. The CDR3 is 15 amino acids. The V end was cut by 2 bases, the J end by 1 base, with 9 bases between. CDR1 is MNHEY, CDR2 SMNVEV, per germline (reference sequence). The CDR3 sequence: CASSLRHPSNQPQHF. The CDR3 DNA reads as TGTGCCAGCAGTTTACGACACCCAAGCAATCAGCCCCAGCATTTT.

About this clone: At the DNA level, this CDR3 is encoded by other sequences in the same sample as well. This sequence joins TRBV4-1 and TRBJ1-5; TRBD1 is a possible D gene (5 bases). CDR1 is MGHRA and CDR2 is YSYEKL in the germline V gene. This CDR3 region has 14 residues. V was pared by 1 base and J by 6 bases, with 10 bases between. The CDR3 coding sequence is TGCGCCAGCAGCCAAGGTCGTGGGGGTCAGCCCCAGCATTTT. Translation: CASSQGRGGQPQHF.

CDR3: CASSRDRGKLGYTF. The CDR3 DNA reads as TGTGCCAGCAGCAGAGACAGGGGGAAGCTTGGCTACACCTTC. This chain joins TRBV6-5 and TRBJ1-2; 9 nucleotides match TRBD1. Per germline, CDR1 MNHEY and CDR2 SVGAGI. The CDR3 loop spans 14 amino acids. Trimming at V came to 6 bases and at J to 7 bases, leaving 9 bases not matched to a gene.

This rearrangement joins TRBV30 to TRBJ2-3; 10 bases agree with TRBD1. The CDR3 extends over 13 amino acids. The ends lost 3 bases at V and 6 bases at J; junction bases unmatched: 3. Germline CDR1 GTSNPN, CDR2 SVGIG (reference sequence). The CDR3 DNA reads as TGTGCCTGGAGCTTGACAGGGGGCGATACGCAGTATTTT. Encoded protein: CAWSLTGGDTQYF.

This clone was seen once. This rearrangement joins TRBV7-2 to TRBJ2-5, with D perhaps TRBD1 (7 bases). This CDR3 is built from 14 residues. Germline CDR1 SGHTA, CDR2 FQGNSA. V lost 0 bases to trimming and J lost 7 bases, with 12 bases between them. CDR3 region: CASSLAGQGGTQYF. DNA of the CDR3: TGTGCCAGCAGCTTAGCGGGGCAGGGGGGGACCCAGTACTTC.

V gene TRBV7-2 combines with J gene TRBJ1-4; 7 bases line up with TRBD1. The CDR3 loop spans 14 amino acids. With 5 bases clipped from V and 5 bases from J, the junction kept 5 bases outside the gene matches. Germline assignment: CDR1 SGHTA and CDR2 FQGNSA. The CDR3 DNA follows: TGTGCCAGCAGCCCCGACAGGGACAATGAAAAACTGTTTTTT. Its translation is CASSPDRDNEKLFF. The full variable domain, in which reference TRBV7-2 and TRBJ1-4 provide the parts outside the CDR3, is GAGVSQSPSNKVTEKGKDVELRCDPISGHTALYWYRQSLGQGLEFLIYFQGNSAPDKSGLPSDRFSAERTGGSVSTLTIQRTQQEDSAVYLCASSPDRDNEKLFFGSGTQLSVL.

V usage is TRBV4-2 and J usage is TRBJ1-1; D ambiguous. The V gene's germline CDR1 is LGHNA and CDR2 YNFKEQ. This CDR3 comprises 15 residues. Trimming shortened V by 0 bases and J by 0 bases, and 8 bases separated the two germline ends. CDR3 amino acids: CASSQDPGLNTEAFF. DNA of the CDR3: TGTGCCAGCAGCCAAGACCCAGGTTTGAACACTGAAGCTTTCTTT.

CDR3 protein: CASSPDVGVGTEAFF. The CDR3 DNA is TGTGCCAGCAGTCCAGACGTCGGGGTGGGGACTGAAGCTTTCTTT. This chain uses TRBV6-5 with TRBJ1-1; D remains unclear. V lost 5 bases, J lost 5 bases, and 18 bases lay in between. The germline gives CDR1 MNHEY, CDR2 SVGAGI. This CDR3 is built from 15 residues.

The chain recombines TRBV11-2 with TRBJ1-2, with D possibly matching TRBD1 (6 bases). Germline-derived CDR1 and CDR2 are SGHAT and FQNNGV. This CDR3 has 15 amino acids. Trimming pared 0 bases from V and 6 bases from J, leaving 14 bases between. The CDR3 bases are TGTGCCAGCAGCTTAGATCCGGCAGGGGTGAATGGCTACACCTTC. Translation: CASSLDPAGVNGYTF.

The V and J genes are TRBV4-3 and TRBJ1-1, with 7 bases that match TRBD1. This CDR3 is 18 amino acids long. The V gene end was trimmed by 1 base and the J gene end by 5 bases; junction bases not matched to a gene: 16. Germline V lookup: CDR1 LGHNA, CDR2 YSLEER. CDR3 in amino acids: CASSQGSGGGYTVTEAFF. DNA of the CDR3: TGCGCCAGCAGCCAAGGATCGGGAGGGGGCTATACGGTAACTGAAGCTTTCTTT.

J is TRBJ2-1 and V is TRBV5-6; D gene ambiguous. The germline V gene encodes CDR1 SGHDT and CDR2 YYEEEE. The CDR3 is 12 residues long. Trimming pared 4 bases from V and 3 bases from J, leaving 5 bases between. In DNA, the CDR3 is TGTGCCAGCAGCCACAGCTACAATGAGCAGTTCTTC. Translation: CASSHSYNEQFF.

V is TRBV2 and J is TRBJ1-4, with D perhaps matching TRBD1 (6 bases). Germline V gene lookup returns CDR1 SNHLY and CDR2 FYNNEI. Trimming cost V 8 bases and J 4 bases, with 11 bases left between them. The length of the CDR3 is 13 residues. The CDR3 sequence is CASDGTLNEKLFF. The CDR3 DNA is TGTGCCAGCGACGGGACACTTAATGAAAAACTGTTTTTT.

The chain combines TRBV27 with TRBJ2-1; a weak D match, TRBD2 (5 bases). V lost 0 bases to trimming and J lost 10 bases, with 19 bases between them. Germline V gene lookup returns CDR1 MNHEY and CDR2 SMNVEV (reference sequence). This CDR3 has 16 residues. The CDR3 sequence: CASSLSTSLRKEEQFF. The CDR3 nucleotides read TGTGCCAGCAGTTTATCCACTAGTTTGAGAAAGGAAGAGCAGTTCTTC.

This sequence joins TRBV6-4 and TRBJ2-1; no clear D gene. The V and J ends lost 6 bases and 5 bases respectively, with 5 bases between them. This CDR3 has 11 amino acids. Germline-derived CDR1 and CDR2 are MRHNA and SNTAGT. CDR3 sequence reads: CASRENNEQFF. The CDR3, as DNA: TGTGCCAGCAGGGAGAACAATGAGCAGTTCTTC.

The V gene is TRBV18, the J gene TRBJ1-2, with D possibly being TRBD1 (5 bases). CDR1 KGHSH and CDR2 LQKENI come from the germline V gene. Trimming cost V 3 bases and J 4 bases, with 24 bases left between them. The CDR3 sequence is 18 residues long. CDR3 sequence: CASSPIDRTYGSSYGYTF. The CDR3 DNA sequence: TGTGCCAGCTCACCGATCGACAGAACGTATGGATCCAGCTATGGCTACACCTTC.

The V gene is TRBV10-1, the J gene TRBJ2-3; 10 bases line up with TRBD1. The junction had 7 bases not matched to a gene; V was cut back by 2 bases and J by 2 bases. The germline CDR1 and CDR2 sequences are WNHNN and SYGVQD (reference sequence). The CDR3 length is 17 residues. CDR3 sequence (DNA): TGCGCCAGCAGTGAGGGGTGCGACAGGGGGCTCACAGATACGCAGTATTTT. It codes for CASSEGCDRGLTDTQYF.

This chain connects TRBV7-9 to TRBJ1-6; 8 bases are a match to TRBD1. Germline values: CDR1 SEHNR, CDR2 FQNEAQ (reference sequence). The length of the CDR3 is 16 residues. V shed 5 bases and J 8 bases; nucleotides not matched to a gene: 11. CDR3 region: CASSSLIGQGDSPLHF. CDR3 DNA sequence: TGTGCCAGCAGCAGTCTCATCGGACAGGGTGATTCACCCCTCCACTTT.

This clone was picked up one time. DNA of the CDR3: TGTGCCAGCAGCCGCCGGGACAGAAGGGCCAACGTCCTGACTTTC. Encoded protein: CASSRRDRRANVLTF. The gene calls are TRBV6-2 or TRBV6-3 and TRBJ2-6; 7 nucleotides match TRBD1. This CDR3 comprises 15 residues. Germline V lookup: CDR1 MNHEY, CDR2 SVGEGT. V shed 6 bases, J shed 5 bases, and the junction held 7 bases outside the gene matches.

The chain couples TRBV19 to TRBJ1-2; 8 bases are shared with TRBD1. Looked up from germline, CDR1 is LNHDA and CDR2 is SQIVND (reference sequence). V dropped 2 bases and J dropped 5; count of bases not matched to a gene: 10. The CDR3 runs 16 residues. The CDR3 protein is CASSISGGALGYGYTF. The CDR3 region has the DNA TGTGCCAGTAGTATATCAGGGGGCGCATTGGGGTATGGCTACACCTTC.

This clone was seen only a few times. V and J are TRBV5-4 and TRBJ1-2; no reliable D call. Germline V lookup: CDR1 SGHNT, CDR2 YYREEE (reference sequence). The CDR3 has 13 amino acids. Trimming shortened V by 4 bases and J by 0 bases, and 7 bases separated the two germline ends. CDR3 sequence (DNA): TGTGCCAGCAGCGCGACCCCTAACTATGGCTACACCTTC. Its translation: CASSATPNYGYTF. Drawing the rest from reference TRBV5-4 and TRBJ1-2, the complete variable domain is ETGVTQSPTHLIKTRGQQVTLRCSSQSGHNTVSWYQQALGQGPQFIFQYYREEENGRGNFPPRFSGLQFPNYSSELNVNALELDDSALYLCASSATPNYGYTFGSGTRLTVV.

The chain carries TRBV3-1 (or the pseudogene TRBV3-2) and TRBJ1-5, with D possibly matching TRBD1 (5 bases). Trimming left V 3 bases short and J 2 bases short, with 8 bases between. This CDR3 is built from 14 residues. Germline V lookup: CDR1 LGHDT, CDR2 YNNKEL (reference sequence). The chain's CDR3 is CASSHPGGNQPQHF. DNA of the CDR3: TGTGCCAGCAGCCATCCGGGGGGCAATCAGCCCCAGCATTTT.

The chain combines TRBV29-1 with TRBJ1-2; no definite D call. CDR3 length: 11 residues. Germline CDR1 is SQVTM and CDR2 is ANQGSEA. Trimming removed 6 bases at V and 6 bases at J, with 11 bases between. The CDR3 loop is CSVTDGDGYTF. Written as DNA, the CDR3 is TGCAGCGTGACGGATGGTGATGGCTACACCTTC.

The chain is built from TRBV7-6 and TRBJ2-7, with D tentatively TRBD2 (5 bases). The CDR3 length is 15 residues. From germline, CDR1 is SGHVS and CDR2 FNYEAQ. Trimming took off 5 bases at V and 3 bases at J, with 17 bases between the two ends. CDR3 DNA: TGTGCCAGCAGCCCGAGAGGGTCCACGTTCTACGAGCAGTACTTC. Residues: CASSPRGSTFYEQYF.

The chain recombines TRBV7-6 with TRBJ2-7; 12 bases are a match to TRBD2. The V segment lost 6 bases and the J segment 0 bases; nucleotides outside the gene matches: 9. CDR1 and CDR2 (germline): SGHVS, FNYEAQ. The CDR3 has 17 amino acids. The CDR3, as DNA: TGTGCCAGCAGTCCCACTAGCGGGGGGATGAGCTCCTACGAGCAGTACTTC. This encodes CASSPTSGGMSSYEQYF.

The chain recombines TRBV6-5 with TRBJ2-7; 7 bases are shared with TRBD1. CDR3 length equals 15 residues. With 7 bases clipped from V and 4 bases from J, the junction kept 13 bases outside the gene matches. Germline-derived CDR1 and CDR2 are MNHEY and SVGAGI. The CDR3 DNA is TGTGCCAGCAACAAACCGGGACAGAGATTTTACGAGCAGTACTTC. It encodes CASNKPGQRFYEQYF.

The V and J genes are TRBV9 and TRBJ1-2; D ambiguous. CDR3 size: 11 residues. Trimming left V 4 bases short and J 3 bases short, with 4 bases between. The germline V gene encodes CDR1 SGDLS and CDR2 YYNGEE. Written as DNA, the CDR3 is TGTGCCAGCAGCAGGGACTATGGCTACACCTTC. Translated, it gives CASSRDYGYTF.

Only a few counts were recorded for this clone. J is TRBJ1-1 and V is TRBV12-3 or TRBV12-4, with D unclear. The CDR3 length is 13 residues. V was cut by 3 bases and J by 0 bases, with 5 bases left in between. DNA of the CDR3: TGTGCCAGCAGTTTGGCCGTGAACACTGAAGCTTTCTTT. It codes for CASSLAVNTEAFF.